Here is one T cell receptor (beta chain) with its context. The germline V gene has CDR1 KGHSH and CDR2 LQKENI. V dropped 0 bases and J dropped 4 bases, with 9 bases sitting between them. The CDR3 is 14 amino acids. Each CDR3 protein is one row after TCRdb ran MiXCR on the RT-PCR reads. The data show hundreds of thousands of distinct CDR3 sequences, 14% seen once. The rearrangement uses TRBV18 and TRBJ1-2; tentatively, D is TRBD1 (5 bases). Sequencing was performed on memory CD4+ T cells from blood. This TCR was recovered from a female donor in good health, serving as a healthy control. In nucleotides, the CDR3 is TGTGCCAGCTCACCACCGCAGGGCGGCTATGGCTACACCTTC. Residues: CASSPPQGGYGYTF.